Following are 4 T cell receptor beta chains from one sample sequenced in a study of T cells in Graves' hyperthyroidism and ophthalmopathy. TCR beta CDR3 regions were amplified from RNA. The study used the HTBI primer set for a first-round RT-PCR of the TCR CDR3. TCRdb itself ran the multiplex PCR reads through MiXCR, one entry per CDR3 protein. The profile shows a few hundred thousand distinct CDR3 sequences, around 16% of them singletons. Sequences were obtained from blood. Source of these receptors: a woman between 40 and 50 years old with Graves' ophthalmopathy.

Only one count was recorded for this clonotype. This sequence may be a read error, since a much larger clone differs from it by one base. CDR3 coding DNA: TGTGCCAACAGTCCAAGGTCCGCGGGACTAGCTGTCAATGAGCAGTTCTTC. It specifies CANSPRSAGLAVNEQFF. The chain carries TRBV6-2 or TRBV6-3 and TRBJ2-1; TRBD2 matches 9 bases. This CDR3 has 17 amino acids. Germline values: CDR1 MNHEY, CDR2 SVGEGT.

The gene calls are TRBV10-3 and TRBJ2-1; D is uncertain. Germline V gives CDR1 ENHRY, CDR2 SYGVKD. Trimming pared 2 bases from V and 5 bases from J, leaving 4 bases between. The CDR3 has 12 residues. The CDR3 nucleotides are TGTGCCATCAGTGAGCGAGACAATGAGCAGTTCTTC. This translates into CAISERDNEQFF.

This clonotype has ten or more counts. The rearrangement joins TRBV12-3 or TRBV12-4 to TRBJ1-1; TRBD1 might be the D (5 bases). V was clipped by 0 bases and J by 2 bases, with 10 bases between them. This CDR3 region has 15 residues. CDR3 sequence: CASSLAGRQNTEAFF. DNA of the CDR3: TGTGCCAGCAGTTTAGCGGGACGGCAAAACACTGAAGCTTTCTTT.

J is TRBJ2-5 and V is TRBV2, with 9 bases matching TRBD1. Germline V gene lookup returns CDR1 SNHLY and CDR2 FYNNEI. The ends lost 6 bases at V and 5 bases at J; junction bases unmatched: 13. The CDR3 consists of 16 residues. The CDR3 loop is CASRPGTGSLGETQYF. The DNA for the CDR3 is TGTGCCAGCAGACCCGGGACAGGGTCATTGGGGGAGACCCAGTACTTC.